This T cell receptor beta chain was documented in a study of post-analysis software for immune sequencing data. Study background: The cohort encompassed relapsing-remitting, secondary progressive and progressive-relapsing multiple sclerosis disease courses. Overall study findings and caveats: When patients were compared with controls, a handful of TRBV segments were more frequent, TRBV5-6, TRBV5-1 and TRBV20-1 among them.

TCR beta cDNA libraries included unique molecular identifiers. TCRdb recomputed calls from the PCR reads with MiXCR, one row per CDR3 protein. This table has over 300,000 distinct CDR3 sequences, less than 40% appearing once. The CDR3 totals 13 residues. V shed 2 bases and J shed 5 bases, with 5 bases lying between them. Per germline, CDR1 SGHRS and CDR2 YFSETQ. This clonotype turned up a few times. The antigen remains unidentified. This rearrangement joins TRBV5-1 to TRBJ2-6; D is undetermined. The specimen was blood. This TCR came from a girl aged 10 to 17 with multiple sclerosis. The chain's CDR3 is CASSFGRANVLTF. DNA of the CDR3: TGCGCCAGCAGCTTCGGAAGGGCCAACGTCCTGACTTTC.